These 20 T cell receptor beta chains came from one sample sequenced in a study of blood T cell repertoires in COVID-19. The table came from immunoSEQ multiplex PCR; TCRdb's copy has only in-frame clones and leaves some out. Of hundreds of thousands of clones in the sample, around 85% were seen once. Sample: PBMCs or T cells enriched from blood (not recorded which). Receptors were obtained from a woman in her thirties who had been exposed to COVID-19.

The rearrangement links TRBV7-2 to TRBJ2-3, with TRBD2 as a possible D gene (6 bases). Germline assignment: CDR1 SGHTA and CDR2 FQGNSA. The CDR3 loop spans 15 amino acids. The V and J ends lost 3 bases and 5 bases respectively, with 15 bases between them. CDR3 residues: CASSFGGAGVDTQYF. For the CDR3, the DNA is TGTGCCAGCAGCTTTGGAGGGGCCGGGGTAGATACGCAGTATTTT.

The J gene is TRBJ1-1, the V gene TRBV4-1; 8 bases match TRBD1. Per the germline V gene, CDR1 is MGHRA and CDR2 is YSYEKL. This CDR3 has 16 amino acids. V gave up 1 base and J gave up 10 bases; unmatched junction bases: 14. The CDR3 coding sequence is TGCGCCAGCAGCCAAGTTCCCGGGACAGGAAGCCTCCGAGCTTTCTTT. It yields the protein CASSQVPGTGSLRAFF.

The chain employs TRBV5-1 and TRBJ1-5, with D perhaps TRBD1 (6 bases). Germline assignment: CDR1 SGHRS and CDR2 YFSETQ. There are 14 residues in the CDR3. Between the trimmed V and J ends, which lost 1 base and 5 bases, there was a span of 10 bases. The chain's CDR3 is CASSLWPGDQPQHF. In nucleotides, the CDR3 is TGCGCCAGCAGCTTGTGGCCAGGGGATCAGCCCCAGCATTTT.

The chain couples TRBV7-9 to TRBJ2-7, with D possibly matching TRBD1 (5 bases). Germline V lookup: CDR1 SEHNR, CDR2 FQNEAQ (reference sequence). This CDR3 spans 16 amino acids. Trimming took off 3 bases at V and 0 bases at J, with 15 bases between the two ends. CDR3 DNA: TGTGCCAGCAGCTTGTTCTCCCAGGGATCCTCCTACGAGCAGTACTTC. This gives the protein CASSLFSQGSSYEQYF.

The chain employs TRBV2 and TRBJ2-7; 8 positions match TRBD2. Trimming at V came to 9 bases and at J to 2 bases, leaving 15 bases not matched to a gene. The CDR3 consists of 16 residues. CDR1 is SNHLY and CDR2 is FYNNEI in the germline V gene. The CDR3 DNA reads as TGTGCCAGTCGGGAGGGGGGTACCTTACTTCCCTACGAGCAGTACTTC. Amino acid sequence: CASREGGTLLPYEQYF.

This chain connects TRBV7-9 to TRBJ2-7; 7 bases line up with TRBD1. The CDR3 covers 14 residues. Germline V gene lookup returns CDR1 SEHNR and CDR2 FQNEAQ (reference sequence). Trimming took 5 bases from V and 4 from J; bases not matched to a gene: 8. In DNA, the CDR3 is TGTGCCAGCAGCCCACCGACAGGGACGTACGAGCAGTACTTC. Residues: CASSPPTGTYEQYF.

The rearrangement uses TRBV9 and TRBJ1-1; D remains ambiguous. From germline, CDR1 is SGDLS and CDR2 YYNGEE. The CDR3 totals 15 residues. Trimming took off 4 bases at V and 0 bases at J, with 13 bases between the two ends. The CDR3, as DNA: TGTGCCAGCAGCCCACAAAACGGGATGAACACTGAAGCTTTCTTT. It yields the protein CASSPQNGMNTEAFF.

J is TRBJ2-7 and V is TRBV12-5; the D gene is possibly TRBD1 (5 bases). Germline V gene lookup returns CDR1 LGHNT and CDR2 FRNRAP. Deletions cut 6 bases from V and 3 bases from J, with 24 bases between. This CDR3 has 17 residues. The CDR3 DNA reads TGTGCTAGTGGCAACGAGTACTTTGGGGCAGATCTCTACGAGCAGTACTTC. As protein: CASGNEYFGADLYEQYF.

The CDR3 DNA reads TGTGCCAGCAGCTCTGATGGGCGGGGGCAAGAGACCCAGTACTTC. Translating it yields CASSSDGRGQETQYF. The rearrangement uses TRBV7-6 and TRBJ2-5, with 7 bases fitting TRBD2. With V trimmed by 4 bases and J by 2 bases, 7 bases remained unmatched. Germline V gene data show CDR1 as SGHVS and CDR2 as FNYEAQ. The CDR3 spans 15 residues. Looking up the rest from reference TRBV7-6 and TRBJ2-5 gives the full variable domain: GAGVSQSPRYKVTKRGQDVALRCDPISGHVSLYWYRQALGQGPEFLTYFNYEAQQDKSGLPNDRFSAERPEGSISTLTIQRTEQRDSAMYRCASSSDGRGQETQYFGPGTRLLVL.

This clone was counted a few times. The genes are TRBV27 and TRBJ1-2; 7 bases match TRBD1. The CDR3 consists of 17 residues. The trim removed 3 bases at V and 7 bases at J, leaving 17 bases unmatched. Germline V gives CDR1 MNHEY, CDR2 SMNVEV (reference sequence). This CDR3 reads CASSFAPTYRGGAGYTF. CDR3 sequence (DNA): TGTGCCAGCAGTTTTGCACCAACTTACAGGGGCGGGGCTGGCTACACCTTC.

This chain links TRBV7-7 with TRBJ2-4, with D possibly being TRBD1 (7 bases). Germline V CDR1 and CDR2: SSHAT, FNYEAQ (reference sequence). The CDR3 extends over 19 amino acids. The CDR3 region is CASPPRRGQHSLRKNIQYF. CDR3 in DNA: TGTGCTTCCCCCCCCAGGCGGGGACAGCATAGCCTGCGCAAAAACATTCAGTACTTC.

This clone was detected once. The rearrangement joins TRBV10-3 to TRBJ2-3; TRBD1 matches 9 bases. This CDR3 is 14 amino acids long. The V segment lost 4 bases and the J segment 4 bases; nucleotides outside the gene matches: 3. Germline CDR1 reads ENHRY; CDR2 reads SYGVKD. The CDR3 DNA follows: TGTGCCATCAGTGGGACAGGGGATGCAGATACGCAGTATTTT. This codes for CAISGTGDADTQYF.

This clone was counted between two and nine times. This chain connects TRBV2 to TRBJ2-7, with D possibly matching TRBD2 (5 bases). CDR1 and CDR2 (germline): SNHLY, FYNNEI. There are 11 residues in the CDR3. V was trimmed by 6 bases and J by 7 bases, leaving 10 bases between them. The CDR3 bases are TGTGCCAGCAGAGTGGGCGGGGAGCAGTACTTC. This gives the protein CASRVGGEQYF. The full variable domain, in which reference TRBV2 and TRBJ2-7 provide the parts outside the CDR3, is EPEVTQTPSHQVTQMGQEVILRCVPISNHLYFYWYRQILGQKVEFLVSFYNNEISEKSEIFDDQFSVERPDGSNFTLKIRSTKLEDSAMYFCASRVGGEQYFGPGTRLTVT.

The chain links TRBV5-1 to TRBJ1-5; unclear D gene. CDR1 is SGHRS and CDR2 is YFSETQ in the germline V gene. V shed 0 bases and J shed 0 bases, with 7 bases lying between them. The CDR3 consists of 15 residues. The CDR3 reads CASSLVPSSNQPQHF. The CDR3, as DNA: TGCGCCAGCAGCTTGGTCCCCAGTAGCAATCAGCCCCAGCATTTT.

The V call is TRBV28, the J call TRBJ1-4; 7 positions agree with TRBD1. Trimming cost V 7 bases and J 5 bases; bases outside gene matches: 1. Germline V CDR1 and CDR2: MDHEN, SYDVKM. The CDR3 consists of 12 residues. CDR3 region: CASKQGNEKLFF. The CDR3 bases are TGTGCCAGCAAACAGGGGAATGAAAAACTGTTTTTT.

This chain joins TRBV6-1 and TRBJ1-1; 8 bases line up with TRBD1. Trimming at V came to 3 bases and at J to 1 base, leaving 7 bases not matched to a gene. The germline V gene has CDR1 MNHNS and CDR2 SASEGT. This CDR3 has 16 residues. The CDR3 here is CASSENQGARNTEAFF. Written as DNA, the CDR3 is TGTGCCAGCAGTGAGAACCAGGGGGCGAGGAACACTGAAGCTTTCTTT.

V is TRBV2 and J is TRBJ2-3; tentative D call: TRBD1 (7 bases). This CDR3 comprises 17 residues. From germline, CDR1 is SNHLY and CDR2 FYNNEI. The V end lost 6 bases, the J end lost 3 bases, and 22 bases lay between the germline ends. The CDR3 coding sequence is TGTGCCAGCAGGAAGGGGGCTGGGGGCGCGGGGACAGATACGCAGTATTTT. Its translation: CASRKGAGGAGTDTQYF.

This chain joins TRBV6-5 and TRBJ1-1; D may be TRBD1 (6 bases). The V end lost 7 bases, the J end lost 2 bases, and 14 bases lay between the germline ends. The CDR3 consists of 14 residues. Per germline, CDR1 MNHEY and CDR2 SVGAGI. The CDR3 nucleotides are TGTGCCAGCACTCCACCGGGACAAAACACTGAAGCTTTCTTT. Its protein is CASTPPGQNTEAFF.

This chain connects TRBV28 to TRBJ2-4; 8 bases agree with TRBD1. In germline, CDR1 is MDHEN, CDR2 SYDVKM. V lost 5 bases, J lost 7 bases, and 10 bases stayed unmatched. The CDR3 length is 15 residues. This chain's CDR3 is CASSRTDRVANIQYF. CDR3 DNA: TGTGCCAGCAGTCGCACGGACAGGGTGGCGAACATTCAGTACTTC.

The genes are TRBV5-6 and TRBJ2-1; TRBD1 aligns across 7 bases. Per germline, CDR1 SGHDT and CDR2 YYEEEE. The CDR3 spans 15 residues. Trimming took 1 base from V and 9 from J; bases not matched to a gene: 10. The CDR3 loop is CASSLRTGVGVEQFF. The CDR3 DNA is TGTGCCAGCAGCTTGAGGACAGGAGTGGGGGTTGAGCAGTTCTTC.